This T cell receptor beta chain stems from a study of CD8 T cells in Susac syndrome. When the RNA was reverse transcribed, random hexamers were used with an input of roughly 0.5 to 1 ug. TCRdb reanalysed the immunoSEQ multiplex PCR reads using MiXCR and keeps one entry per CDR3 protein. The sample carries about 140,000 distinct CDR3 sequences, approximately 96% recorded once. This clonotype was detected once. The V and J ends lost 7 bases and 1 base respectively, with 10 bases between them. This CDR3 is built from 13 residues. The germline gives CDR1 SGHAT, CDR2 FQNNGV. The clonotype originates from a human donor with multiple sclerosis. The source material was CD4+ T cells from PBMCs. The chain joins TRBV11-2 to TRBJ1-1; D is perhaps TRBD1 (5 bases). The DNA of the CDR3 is TGTGCCAGCACCTCGGGGCCGAACACTGAAGCTTTCTTT. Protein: CASTSGPNTEAFF.